These 5 T cell receptor beta chains originate from one sample sequenced in a study of blood T cells in healthy people across ages (dated by TCRdb to about 2015). The library relied on 5' RACE. Instrument used: Illumina HiSeq 2500. A second 7 to 11 cycle PCR used a sample-barcoded 5' primer and a J-beta primer mix. TCRdb reprocessing: public reads trimmed at Q25 with fastp, clones called with MiXCR, in-frame beta chains kept. Each record represents a unique CDR3 protein, reported with the most common genes and DNA among its rows. The sample table records 1 million or so distinct CDR3 sequences; under 45% of these occur just once. Approximately 17% of the sample comes from the top ten. Sequencing was done on a sample of blood. The source of these receptors is an older woman in good health.

J is TRBJ2-5 and V is TRBV14; no definite D call. The CDR3 is 12 amino acids. The germline V gene encodes CDR1 SGHDN and CDR2 FVKESK. V was pared by 3 bases and J by 5 bases, with 7 bases between. The CDR3 region is CASSQQWETQYF. As DNA, the CDR3 is TGTGCCAGCAGCCAGCAATGGGAGACCCAGTACTTC.

The CDR3 nucleotides read TGCAGTGCTATTCGTGACGCGGCCAAAAACATTCAGTACTTC. It translates to CSAIRDAAKNIQYF. This chain links TRBV20-1 with TRBJ2-4; no clear D. From germline, CDR1 is DFQATT and CDR2 SNEGSKA (reference sequence). The CDR3 covers 14 residues. Trimming removed 4 bases at V and 1 base at J, with 11 bases between.

The chain carries TRBV7-2 and TRBJ2-5; unclear D gene. V dropped 5 bases and J dropped 5 bases, with 15 bases sitting between them. The CDR3 totals 14 residues. CDR1 and CDR2 from the germline V gene are SGHTA and FQGNSA. The CDR3 protein is CASSRRSRLETQYF. CDR3 DNA sequence: TGTGCCAGCAGCCGTCGGTCTCGCCTGGAGACCCAGTACTTC. Complete variable domain (other parts from reference TRBV7-2 and TRBJ2-5): GAGVSQSPSNKVTEKGKDVELRCDPISGHTALYWYRQSLGQGLEFLIYFQGNSAPDKSGLPSDRFSAERTGGSVSTLTIQRTQQEDSAVYLCASSRRSRLETQYFGPGTRLLVL.

The chain combines TRBV20-1 with TRBJ2-1; tentatively, D is TRBD2 (5 bases). The CDR3 extends over 14 amino acids. From germline, CDR1 is DFQATT and CDR2 SNEGSKA (reference sequence). V shed 6 bases and J shed 4 bases, with 16 bases lying between them. CDR3 sequence reads: CSANILDSYNEQFF. CDR3 nucleotides: TGCAGTGCCAATATATTGGACTCTTACAATGAGCAGTTCTTC.

The chain is built from TRBV10-3 and TRBJ2-5, with TRBD1 matching over 7 bases. Losses at the gene ends were 3 bases for V and 4 bases for J; bases not matched to a gene: 11. Germline CDR1 and CDR2: ENHRY and SYGVKD. The CDR3 covers 16 residues. CDR3 sequence reads: CAISDLNRGVGETQYF. The CDR3 DNA follows: TGTGCCATCAGTGACCTGAACAGGGGAGTTGGAGAGACCCAGTACTTC.